This T cell receptor (beta chain) is from a study of Graves' ophthalmopathy and Graves' hyperthyroidism. Whole-study findings and limits: Most thyroid clonotypes with frequency above 0.001 were detected in blood too. Predictions made by the model for ophthalmopathy progression reached 70.59% sensitivity and roughly 75% specificity.

The authors amplified TCR beta CDR3 regions from RNA transcripts. First-round RT-PCR used HTBI primers; second-round multiplex PCR followed. In TCRdb, the multiplex PCR reads were re-called with MiXCR into one record per CDR3 protein. The sample records roughly 600,000 distinct CDR3 sequences, roughly 40% being singletons. Remarks on this clonotype: Its antigen is as yet unknown.

Each diagnosis was determined on the basis of clinical symptoms, serum thyroxine, TRAb, thyroid ultrasound and orbital computed tomography. This sequence was found in an adult man with Graves' hyperthyroidism. The sequencing sample was made of peripheral blood or thyroid tissue (not recorded which).

CDR3 in DNA: TGTGCCAGCAGTCCTCTCTATTCCTCTTCCCATTACTCGGTAAACCCGAGCGAGCAGTACTTC. Residues: CASSPLYSSSHYSVNPSEQYF. J is TRBJ2-7 and V is TRBV25-1; D is unresolved. Germline V lookup: CDR1 MGHDK, CDR2 SYGVNS. This CDR3 comprises 21 residues. V dropped 5 bases and J dropped 6 bases, with 38 bases sitting between them.